This T cell receptor (beta chain) was profiled in a study of OX40 agonist ivuxolimab in advanced cancers. About the research overall: Anti-PD-1, anti-PD-L1 or anti-CTLA-4 therapy given earlier was allowed, and 40% had some. Broader study findings: Clonal expansion was seen in CD4+ and CD8+ blood T cells by week 6 at 0.1 to 3.0 mg/kg.

Individuals having autoimmune disease history or systemic immunosuppression were not enrolled. Baseline was the first blood sampling point, followed by cycle 4 day 1 and cycle 7 day 1. With respect to this clone: The antigen remains undetermined.

The V end lost 1 base, the J end lost 8 bases, and 14 bases lay between the germline ends. The CDR3 contains 14 residues. CDR1 is MGHRA, CDR2 YSYEKL, per germline. Assay used: immunoSEQ multiplex PCR; TCRdb lists only in-frame clones, some missing. The repertoire holds 75,000 to 90,000 clones, around 90% seen once, with 8.4% in the top ten. The chain has TRBV4-1 and TRBJ1-2; D not certain. The specimen comprised CD4+ or CD8+ T cells sorted from blood, sampled in a trial of the OX40 agonist ivuxolimab. This TCR derives from an adult with an advanced solid tumor such as melanoma, head and neck, liver or kidney cancer. This CDR3 reads CASSQVGIARGYTF. The CDR3 DNA reads as TGCGCCAGCAGCCAAGTCGGGATCGCCAGGGGCTACACCTTC.